The T cell receptor beta chain described here comes from a study of CD4 T cells in relation to SARS-CoV-2 and coronaviruses. Study-level information: ViraFEST: approximately 10-day antigen culture of PBMCs, then TCR beta CDR3 sequencing. No peptide or an HIV-1 Nef peptide pool served as negative control.

CD4+ T cells from unexposed donors were obtained before the COVID-19 pandemic (2011-2018). CD4+ T cells were isolated from the cells after less than 13 days of culture. As cell numbers allowed, unexposed-donor CD4+ T cells faced SARS-CoV-2 S/N and four cold-coronavirus spikes. Repertoires were generated with immunoSEQ multiplex PCR, while TCRdb's copy carries only in-frame clones and drops some. The sample shows tens of thousands of clones, about three quarters of them seen only once. A note on this clone: Its antigen is not known.

This CDR3 spans 14 amino acids. Germline V gene lookup returns CDR1 SGHRS and CDR2 YFSETQ. Trimming removed 4 bases from V and 8 bases from J; junction bases left unmatched: 5. Study results and limitations: Samples before the pandemic and after infection were not matched within any donor.

The source of this sequence is a human donor in good health. The sample was CD4+ T cells from PBMCs, cultured in vitro. The chain combines TRBV5-1 with TRBJ1-6, with TRBD1 matching over 8 bases. DNA for the CDR3: TGCGCCAGCAGCGCGGGACAGGACTATTCACCCCTCCACTTT. Protein product: CASSAGQDYSPLHF.